The 4 T cell receptor beta chains presented below share a single source sample, sequenced in a study of glioma-infiltrating T cells after dendritic cell vaccination. Clones were sequenced by immunoSEQ multiplex PCR, and TCRdb holds only the in-frame ones, with some missing. The sample lists about 95,000 clones; over 75% were seen once. Sequencing was performed on blood, taken before dendritic cell vaccination. These receptors came from a human donor with glioblastoma.

The V gene is TRBV2, the J gene TRBJ2-1; a weak D match, TRBD1 (5 bases). Germline V gene sequence: CDR1 SNHLY, CDR2 FYNNEI. The CDR3 is 14 residues long. Trimming removed 3 bases at V and 7 bases at J, with 13 bases between. The DNA of the CDR3 is TGTGCCAGCAGTGACAGGGTGGTAGGGAATGAGCAGTTCTTC. Encoded protein: CASSDRVVGNEQFF. The complete variable domain, with remaining parts taken from reference TRBV2 and TRBJ2-1, reads EPEVTQTPSHQVTQMGQEVILRCVPISNHLYFYWYRQILGQKVEFLVSFYNNEISEKSEIFDDQFSVERPDGSNFTLKIRSTKLEDSAMYFCASSDRVVGNEQFFGPGTRLTVL.

This clone turned up a few times. The V call is TRBV11-3, the J call TRBJ2-2, with D possibly TRBD1 on 6 matching bases. Trimming cost V 4 bases and J 7 bases, with 13 bases left between them. Germline lookup yields CDR1 SGHNT and CDR2 YENEEA. The CDR3 is 14 residues long. In nucleotides, the CDR3 is TGTGCCAGCAGCTACTACAGGGAAGTCGGGGAGCTGTTTTTT. It translates to CASSYYREVGELFF.

The rearrangement links TRBV7-6 to TRBJ1-2; 11 nucleotides align to TRBD1. V trimming: 5 bases; J trimming: 7 bases; junction bases outside the gene matches: 9. CDR1 is SGHVS and CDR2 is FNYEAQ in the germline V gene. This CDR3 has 15 residues. The CDR3: CASSEYFGQGAGYTF. Here the CDR3 DNA reads TGTGCCAGCAGCGAATATTTTGGACAGGGGGCTGGCTACACCTTC.

The V and J genes are TRBV11-1 and TRBJ2-1, with 7 bases matching TRBD2. The CDR3 length is 13 residues. V lost 6 bases, J lost 6 bases, and 5 bases stayed unmatched. Per the germline V gene, CDR1 is SGHAT and CDR2 is FQDESV (reference sequence). CDR3 nucleotides: TGTGCCAGCAGATCCGGACTAGTCAATGAGCAGTTCTTC. Its translation: CASRSGLVNEQFF.